This T cell receptor beta chain was observed in a study of blood T cell repertoires in COVID-19. In the study overall: The samples span acute and convalescent COVID-19 from the United States, Italy and Spain. From T cells, B-cell-depleted T cells, or PBMCs came the material, which was cDNA or gDNA.

The J segment lost 6 bases and the V segment lost 4 bases, leaving 8 bases of the junction unmatched. CDR1 SGHRS and CDR2 YFSETQ come from the germline V gene. CDR3 size: 15 residues. Source study methods: Amplification with reference gene primers provided the estimates of nucleated cell counts. The table came from immunoSEQ multiplex PCR; TCRdb's copy has only in-frame clones and leaves some out. D and trimming come from the DNA, and the V and J calls and clone size come from that table. The repertoire holds about 93,000 clones, with around 90% as singletons. Seattle participants joined during active infection and were tracked over time.

Sequenced: peripheral blood. The TCR comes from a man aged 55-75 years with COVID-19, enrolled during active disease. The chain couples TRBV5-1 to TRBJ2-1, with 9 bases aligning to TRBD1. CDR3 bases: TGCGCCAGCAGCCCGGGGACAGGGAACCGCAATGAGCAGTTCTTC. Its protein is CASSPGTGNRNEQFF.